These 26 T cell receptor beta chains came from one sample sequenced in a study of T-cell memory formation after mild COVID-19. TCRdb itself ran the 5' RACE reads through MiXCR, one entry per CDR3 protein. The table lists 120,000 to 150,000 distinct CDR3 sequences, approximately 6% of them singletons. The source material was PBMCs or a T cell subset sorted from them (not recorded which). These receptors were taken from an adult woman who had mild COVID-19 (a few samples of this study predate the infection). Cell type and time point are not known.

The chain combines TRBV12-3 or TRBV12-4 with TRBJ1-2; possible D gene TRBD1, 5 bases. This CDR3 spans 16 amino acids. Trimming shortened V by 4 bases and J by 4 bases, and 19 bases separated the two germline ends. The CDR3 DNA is TGTGCCAGCAGTTCCCGGGGACGTCCGAGCGGCTATGGCTACACCTTC. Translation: CASSSRGRPSGYGYTF.

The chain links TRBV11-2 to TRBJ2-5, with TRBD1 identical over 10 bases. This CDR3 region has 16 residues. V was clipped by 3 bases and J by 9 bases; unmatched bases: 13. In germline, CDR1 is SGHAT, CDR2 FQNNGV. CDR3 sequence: CASSFQTGGPVRAQYF. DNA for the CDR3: TGTGCCAGCAGCTTTCAGACAGGGGGCCCGGTGAGGGCCCAGTACTTC.

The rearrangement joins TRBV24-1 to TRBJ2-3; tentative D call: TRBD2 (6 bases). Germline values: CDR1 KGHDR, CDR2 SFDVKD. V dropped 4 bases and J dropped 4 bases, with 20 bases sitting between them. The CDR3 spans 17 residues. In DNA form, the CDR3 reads TGTGCCACCAGTGACCCCCCCGGCGGAGGGAGCGCAGATACGCAGTATTTT. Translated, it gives CATSDPPGGGSADTQYF.

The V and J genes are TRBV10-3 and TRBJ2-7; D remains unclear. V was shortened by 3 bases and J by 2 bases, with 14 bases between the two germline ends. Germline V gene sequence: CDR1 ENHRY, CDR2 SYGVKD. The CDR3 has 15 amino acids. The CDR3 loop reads CAISEETTVAYEQYF. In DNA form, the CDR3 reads TGTGCCATCAGTGAAGAGACAACCGTGGCCTACGAGCAGTACTTC.

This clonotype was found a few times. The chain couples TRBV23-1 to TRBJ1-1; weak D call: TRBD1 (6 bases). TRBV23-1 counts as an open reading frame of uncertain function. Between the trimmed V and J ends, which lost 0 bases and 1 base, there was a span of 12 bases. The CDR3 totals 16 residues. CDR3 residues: CASSQSWTETNTEAFF. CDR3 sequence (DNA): TGCGCCAGCAGTCAATCGTGGACAGAGACGAACACTGAAGCTTTCTTT.

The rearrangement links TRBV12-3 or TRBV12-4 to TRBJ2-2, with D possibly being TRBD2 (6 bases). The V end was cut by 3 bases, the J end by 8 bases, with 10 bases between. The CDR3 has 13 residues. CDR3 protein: CASSFREIGELFF. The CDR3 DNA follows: TGTGCCAGCAGTTTTCGGGAGATTGGGGAGCTGTTTTTT.

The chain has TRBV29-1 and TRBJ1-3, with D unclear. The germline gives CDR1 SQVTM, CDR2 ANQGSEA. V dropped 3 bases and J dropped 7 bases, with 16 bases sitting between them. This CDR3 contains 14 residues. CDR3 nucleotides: TGCAGCGTTGATGAGACCTATACGTCCAACACCATATATTTT. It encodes CSVDETYTSNTIYF.

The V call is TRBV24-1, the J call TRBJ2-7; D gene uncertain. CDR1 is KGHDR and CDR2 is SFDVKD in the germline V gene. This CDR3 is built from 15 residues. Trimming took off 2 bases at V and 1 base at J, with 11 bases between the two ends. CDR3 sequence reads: CATSDSETTSYEQYF. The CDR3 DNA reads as TGTGCCACCAGTGATTCTGAGACCACTTCCTACGAGCAGTACTTC.

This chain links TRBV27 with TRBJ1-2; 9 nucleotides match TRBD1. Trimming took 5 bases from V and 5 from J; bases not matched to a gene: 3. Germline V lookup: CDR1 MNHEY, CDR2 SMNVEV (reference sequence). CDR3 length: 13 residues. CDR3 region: CASSPGTGYGYTF. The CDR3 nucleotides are TGTGCCAGCAGTCCCGGGACAGGGTATGGCTACACCTTC.

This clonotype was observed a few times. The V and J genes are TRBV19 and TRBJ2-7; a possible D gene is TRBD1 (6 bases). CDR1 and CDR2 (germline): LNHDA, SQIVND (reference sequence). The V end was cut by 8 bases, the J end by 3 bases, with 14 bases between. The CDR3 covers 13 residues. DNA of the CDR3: TGTGCCAGTTCGGACAGAGTCTACTACGAGCAGTACTTC. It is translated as CASSDRVYYEQYF.

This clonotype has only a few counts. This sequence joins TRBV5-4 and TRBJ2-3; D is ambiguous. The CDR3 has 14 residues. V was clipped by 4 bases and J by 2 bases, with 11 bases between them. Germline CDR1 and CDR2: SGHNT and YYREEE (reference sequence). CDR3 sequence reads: CASSLVAYTDTQYF. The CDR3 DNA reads TGTGCCAGCAGCCTAGTGGCCTACACAGATACGCAGTATTTT.

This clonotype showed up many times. This CDR3 reads CASSLGGQGHSYEQYF. As DNA, the CDR3 is TGCGCCAGCAGCTTGGGGGGACAGGGCCACTCCTACGAGCAGTACTTC. The rearrangement uses TRBV5-1 and TRBJ2-7; 9 nucleotides match TRBD1. After removal of 0 bases from V and 0 bases from J, the junction contained 4 bases not matched to a gene. The CDR3 sequence is 16 residues long. CDR1 and CDR2 from the germline V gene are SGHRS and YFSETQ.

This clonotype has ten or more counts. The CDR3: CSVANNEQFF. In DNA, the CDR3 is TGCAGCGTTGCCAACAATGAGCAGTTCTTC. This chain links TRBV29-1 with TRBJ2-1; the D is unclear. The ends were cut back, 4 bases at V and 5 bases at J, with 3 bases in the middle. Germline-derived CDR1 and CDR2 are SQVTM and ANQGSEA. The CDR3 has 10 residues.

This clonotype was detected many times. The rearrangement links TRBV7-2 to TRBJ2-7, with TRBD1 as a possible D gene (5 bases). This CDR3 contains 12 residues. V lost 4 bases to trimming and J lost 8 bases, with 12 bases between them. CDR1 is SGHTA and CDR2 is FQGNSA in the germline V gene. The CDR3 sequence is CASSYSTGQQYF. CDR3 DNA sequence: TGTGCCAGCAGCTACTCAACAGGCCAGCAGTACTTC.

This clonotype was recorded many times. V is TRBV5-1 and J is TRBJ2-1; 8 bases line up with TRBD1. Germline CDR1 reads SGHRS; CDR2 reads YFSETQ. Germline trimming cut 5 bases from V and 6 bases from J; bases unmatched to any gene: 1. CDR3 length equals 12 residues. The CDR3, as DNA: TGCGCCAGCAGAACAGGGGGCAATGAGCAGTTCTTC. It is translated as CASRTGGNEQFF.

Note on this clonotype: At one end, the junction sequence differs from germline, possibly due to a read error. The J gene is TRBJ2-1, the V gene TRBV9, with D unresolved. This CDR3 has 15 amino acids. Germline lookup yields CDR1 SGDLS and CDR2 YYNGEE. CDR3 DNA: TGTGCCAGCAGCGTAAGCTCCCCGCAGTACAGTGAGCAGTTCTTC. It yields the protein CASSVSSPQYSEQFF.

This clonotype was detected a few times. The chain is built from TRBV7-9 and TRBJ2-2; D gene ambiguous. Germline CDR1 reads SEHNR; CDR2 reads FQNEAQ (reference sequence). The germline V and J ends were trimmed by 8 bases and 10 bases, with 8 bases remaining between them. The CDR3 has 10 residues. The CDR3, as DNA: TGTGCCAGCGGTGGGGAGGAGCTGTTTTTT. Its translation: CASGGEELFF.

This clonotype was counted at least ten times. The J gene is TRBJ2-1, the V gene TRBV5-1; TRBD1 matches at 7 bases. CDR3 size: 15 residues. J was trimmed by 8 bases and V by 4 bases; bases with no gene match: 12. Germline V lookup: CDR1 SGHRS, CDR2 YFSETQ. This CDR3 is CASSPVEGASHEQFF. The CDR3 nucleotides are TGCGCCAGCAGCCCGGTTGAGGGGGCGAGTCATGAGCAGTTCTTC.

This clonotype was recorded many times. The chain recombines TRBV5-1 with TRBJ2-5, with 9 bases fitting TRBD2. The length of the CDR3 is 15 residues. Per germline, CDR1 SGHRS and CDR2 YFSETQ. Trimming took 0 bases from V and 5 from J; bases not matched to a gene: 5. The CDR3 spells CASSLGLAGLETQYF. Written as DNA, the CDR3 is TGCGCCAGCAGCTTGGGTCTAGCGGGGCTGGAGACCCAGTACTTC.

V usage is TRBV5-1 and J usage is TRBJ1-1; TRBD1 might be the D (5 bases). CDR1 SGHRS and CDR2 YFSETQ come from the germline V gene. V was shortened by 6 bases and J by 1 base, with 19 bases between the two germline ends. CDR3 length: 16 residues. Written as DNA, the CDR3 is TGCGCCAGCATGGGGGACCCGGGAGGACGGAACACTGAAGCTTTCTTT. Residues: CASMGDPGGRNTEAFF.

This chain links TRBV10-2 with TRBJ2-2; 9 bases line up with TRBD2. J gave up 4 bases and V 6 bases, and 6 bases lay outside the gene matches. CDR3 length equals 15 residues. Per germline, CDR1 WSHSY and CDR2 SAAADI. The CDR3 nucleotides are TGCGCCAGCAGGGGCGGGGGGGCTGGCACCGGGGAGCTGTTTTTT. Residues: CASRGGGAGTGELFF.

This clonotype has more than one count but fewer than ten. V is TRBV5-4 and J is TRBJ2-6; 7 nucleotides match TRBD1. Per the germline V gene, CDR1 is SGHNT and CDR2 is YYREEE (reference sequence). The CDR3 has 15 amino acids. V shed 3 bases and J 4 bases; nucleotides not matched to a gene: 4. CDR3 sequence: CASSSTGLGANVLTF. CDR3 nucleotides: TGTGCCAGCAGCTCGACAGGGCTAGGGGCCAACGTCCTGACTTTC.

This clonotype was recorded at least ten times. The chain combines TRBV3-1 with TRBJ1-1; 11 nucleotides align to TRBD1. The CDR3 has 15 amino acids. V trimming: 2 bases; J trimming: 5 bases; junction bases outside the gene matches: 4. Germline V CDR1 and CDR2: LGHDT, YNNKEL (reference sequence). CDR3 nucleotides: TGTGCCAGCAGCCAACCTGGACAGGGGGCAACTGAAGCTTTCTTT. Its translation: CASSQPGQGATEAFF.

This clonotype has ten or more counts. CDR3 DNA: TGCAGTGCTAGAGGGCCCAGAACGCAGTATTTT. This translates into CSARGPRTQYF. This rearrangement joins TRBV20-1 to TRBJ2-3; D is ambiguous. Trimming took off 1 base at V and 9 bases at J, with 8 bases between the two ends. Germline V gene lookup returns CDR1 DFQATT and CDR2 SNEGSKA (reference sequence). The length of the CDR3 is 11 residues.

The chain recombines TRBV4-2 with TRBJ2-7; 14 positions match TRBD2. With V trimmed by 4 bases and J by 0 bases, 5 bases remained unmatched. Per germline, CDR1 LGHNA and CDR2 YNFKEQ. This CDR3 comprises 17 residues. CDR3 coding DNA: TGTGCCAGCAGCCTTCAGGGGACTAGCGGGAGCTCCTACGAGCAGTACTTC. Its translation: CASSLQGTSGSSYEQYF.

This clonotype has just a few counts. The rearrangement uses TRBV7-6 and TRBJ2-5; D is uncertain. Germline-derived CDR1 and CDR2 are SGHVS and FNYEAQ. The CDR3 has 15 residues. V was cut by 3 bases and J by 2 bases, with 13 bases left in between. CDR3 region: CASSLKPPPQETQYF. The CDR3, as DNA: TGTGCCAGCAGCTTGAAACCGCCACCGCAAGAGACCCAGTACTTC.